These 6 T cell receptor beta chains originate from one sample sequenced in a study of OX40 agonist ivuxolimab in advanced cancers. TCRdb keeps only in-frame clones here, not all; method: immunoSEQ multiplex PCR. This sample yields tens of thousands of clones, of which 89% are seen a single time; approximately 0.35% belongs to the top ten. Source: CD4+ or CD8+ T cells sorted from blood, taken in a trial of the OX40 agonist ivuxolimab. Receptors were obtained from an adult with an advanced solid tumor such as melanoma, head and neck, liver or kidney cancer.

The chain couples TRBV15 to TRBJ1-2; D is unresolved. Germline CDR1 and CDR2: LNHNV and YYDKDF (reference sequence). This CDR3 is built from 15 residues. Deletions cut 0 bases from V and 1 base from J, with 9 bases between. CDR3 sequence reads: CATSRDWNSNYGYTF. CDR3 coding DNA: TGTGCCACCAGCAGAGATTGGAACAGTAACTATGGCTACACCTTC.

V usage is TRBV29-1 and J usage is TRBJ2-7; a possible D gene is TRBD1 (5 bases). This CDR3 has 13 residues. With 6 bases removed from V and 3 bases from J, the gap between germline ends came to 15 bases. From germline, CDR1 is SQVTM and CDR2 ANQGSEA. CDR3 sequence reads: CSVRWDQGYEQYF. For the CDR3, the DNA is TGCAGCGTCAGGTGGGATCAGGGCTACGAGCAGTACTTC.

Written as DNA, the CDR3 is TGTGCCAGCAGATATATGGAGGACCAGTACTTC. It encodes CASRYMEDQYF. The rearrangement joins TRBV28 to TRBJ2-5, with D possibly TRBD2 on 5 matching bases. V lost 6 bases and J 10 bases, leaving 12 bases between the germline ends. The CDR3 covers 11 residues. Germline-derived CDR1 and CDR2 are MDHEN and SYDVKM. Filled out from reference TRBV28 and TRBJ2-5, the complete variable domain reads DVKVTQSSRYLVKRTGEKVFLECVQDMDHENMFWYRQDPGLGLRLIYFSYDVKMKEKGDIPEGYSVSREKKERFSLILESASTNQTSMYLCASRYMEDQYFGPGTRLLVL.

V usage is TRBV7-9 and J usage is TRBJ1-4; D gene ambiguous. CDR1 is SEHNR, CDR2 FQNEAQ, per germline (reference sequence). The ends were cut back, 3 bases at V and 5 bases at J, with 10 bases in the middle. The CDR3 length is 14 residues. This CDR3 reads CASSFGIPNEKLFF. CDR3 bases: TGTGCCAGCAGCTTCGGGATCCCCAATGAAAAACTGTTTTTT.

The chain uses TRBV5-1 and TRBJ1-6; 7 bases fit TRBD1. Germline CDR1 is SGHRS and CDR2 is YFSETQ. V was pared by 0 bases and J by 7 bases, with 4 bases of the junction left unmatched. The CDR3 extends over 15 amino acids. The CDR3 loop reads CASSLGQGENSPLHF. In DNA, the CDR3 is TGCGCCAGCAGCTTGGGTCAGGGGGAGAATTCACCCCTCCACTTT.

The CDR3 sequence: CASSPRTSLGDTQYF. In DNA form, the CDR3 reads TGTGCCAGCAGCCCCCGGACTAGCTTGGGAGATACGCAGTATTTT. This chain links TRBV7-6 with TRBJ2-3; 8 bases map to TRBD2. V was clipped by 5 bases and J by 5 bases; unmatched bases: 9. CDR1 and CDR2 (germline): SGHVS, FNYEAQ. The CDR3 is 15 amino acids.